This entry describes one T cell receptor beta chain. The specificity of this receptor is unknown. One base away there is no much larger clone; base qualities are not given. This sample is part of a study of resident and recirculating memory T cells in vitiligo (dated by TCRdb to 2017 to 2018). For context, the study as a whole: For TCR beta sequencing, each of a few stable vitiligo patients provided PBMCs along with epidermis taken by shave biopsy from two lesional and two nonlesional sites. Right before genomic DNA was extracted using the Qiagen DNeasy Blood & Tissue Kit, the samples were homogenized with no cell sorting step. The human TCR beta sequencing tested whether specific clones in lesional vitiligo skin differed from clones in nonlesional skin and blood.

What the work shows at the level of the full study, not this receptor alone: Mechanistic studies in the future are needed to assess how much the detected T cell clones and the human Trm pools versus Tcm pools each contribute. Because TCR sequences were not shared across biopsy sites or across patients, the findings suggest that different lesions are infiltrated by different T cell clones, a pattern described as private specificity. No single dominant TCR clone was found, and clonality differed from one vitiligo lesion to another. Overlap and correlation analysis showed no significant repertoire overlap between biopsies except for each lesion with itself, even within a single patient.

The V and J ends are trimmed by 0 bases and 2 bases, leaving 8 bases between them. Measured from the cysteine to the phenylalanine, the CDR3 is 16 residues long. Solely the CDR3 DNA is kept, with 48 bases framed from the first base. From a lookup of the germline V gene, CDR1 and CDR2 are SGHTA and FQGNSA. A patient's vitiligo counted as stable when the lesions had not changed at all during the previous 6 months. To qualify as stable, patients additionally needed to show no confetti depigmentation, which is a clinical sign of active vitiligo. Any patient who had received treatment in the previous three months was excluded. PBMCs were isolated from heparinized blood by Ficoll density gradient centrifugation and were subsequently flash-frozen. TCR beta chains were amplified from genomic DNA using the immunoSEQ hsTCRB kit. Sequencing of TCR beta libraries was performed on an Illumina MiSeq instrument by the immunoSEQ service. The authors processed their data as follows. Repertoire data were analyzed with the immunoSEQ Analyzer. Drawn from immuneACCESS, this table holds only the in-frame rearrangements with V and J called that TCRdb kept. Clones are partly lost; checked studies trace under half to an unresolved V gene and leave the rest unexplained. D and trimming were read from the DNA, whereas the V and J calls and clone size are those reported in that table. The sample records 75,000 to 85,000 clones, about 91% of which are singletons. Clones ranked in the top ten supply approximately 5.4% of the sample.

The chain links TRBV7-2 with TRBJ2-6; possibly the D gene is TRBD2, per 6 matching bases. The TCR originated in a male donor with vitiligo. The source material was blood. The DNA reads as follows: TGTGCCAGCAGCTTAGCAGGAGGGCCTGGGGCCAACGTCCTGACTTTC. This codes for CASSLAGGPGANVLTF.